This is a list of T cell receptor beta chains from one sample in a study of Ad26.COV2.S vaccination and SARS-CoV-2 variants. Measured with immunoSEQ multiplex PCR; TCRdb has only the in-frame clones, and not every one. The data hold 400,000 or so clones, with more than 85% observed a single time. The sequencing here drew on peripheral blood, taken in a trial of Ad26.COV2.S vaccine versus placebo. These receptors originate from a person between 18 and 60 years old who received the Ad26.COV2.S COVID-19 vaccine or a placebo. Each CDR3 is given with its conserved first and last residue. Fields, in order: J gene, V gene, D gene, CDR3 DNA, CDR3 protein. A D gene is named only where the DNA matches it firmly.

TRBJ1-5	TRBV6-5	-	TGTGCCAGCAGTAGGACGGACGCCCAGCATTTT	CASSRTDAQHF
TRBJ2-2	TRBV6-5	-	TGTGCCAGCAGTTCCTCCGGGGAGCTGTTTTTT	CASSSSGELFF
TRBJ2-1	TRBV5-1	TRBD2	TGCGCCAGCAGCTTAGTAGCGGGGGGGCAAAAGGAGCAGTTCTTC	CASSLVAGGQKEQFF
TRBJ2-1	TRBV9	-	TGTGCCAGCAGCGTAGGGGCAGTCTTCTACAATGAGCAGTTCTTC	CASSVGAVFYNEQFF
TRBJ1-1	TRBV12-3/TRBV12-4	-	TGTGCCAGCAGTCCCAGGGACACTGAAGCTTTCTTT	CASSPRDTEAFF
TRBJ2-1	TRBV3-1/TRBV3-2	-	TGTGCCAGCAGCCCGTTGGAATTCGGCTACAATGAGCAGTTCTTC	CASSPLEFGYNEQFF
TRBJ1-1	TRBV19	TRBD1	TGTGCCAGTAGTACGGGACAGATATACACTGAAGCTTTCTTT	CASSTGQIYTEAFF
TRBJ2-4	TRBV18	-	TGTGCCAGCTCACCTGAAGGATCCTTAGGGCCCAAAAACATTCAGTACTTC	CASSPEGSLGPKNIQYF
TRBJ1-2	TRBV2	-	TGTGCCAGCAGGGCGAACAGGGTAGCTAACTATGGCTACACCTTC	CASRANRVANYGYTF
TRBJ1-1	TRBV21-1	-	TGTGCCAGCAGCAATCCTACAGGGTCGAACACTGAAGCTTTCTTT	CASSNPTGSNTEAFF
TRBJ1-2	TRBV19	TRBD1	TGTGCCAGTAGTATGGCCTCAGGGGGAGGCTATGGCTACACCTTC	CASSMASGGGYGYTF
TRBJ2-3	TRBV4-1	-	TGCGCCAGCAGCCAAGAGTATAGGACAGATACGCAGTATTTT	CASSQEYRTDTQYF
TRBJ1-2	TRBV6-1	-	TGTGCCAGCAGTGAACAGGGAGTAGGCTACACCTTC	CASSEQGVGYTF
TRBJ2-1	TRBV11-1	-	TGTGCCAGCAGCCAGGAGGGAAATGAGCAGTTCTTC	CASSQEGNEQFF
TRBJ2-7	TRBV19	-	TGTGCCAGTAGTGATCGGACAAGGGCGGCCGAGCAGTACTTC	CASSDRTRAAEQYF
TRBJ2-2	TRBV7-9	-	TGTGCCAGCAGCTTCCAGGGAAAAATCGGGGAGCTGTTTTTT	CASSFQGKIGELFF
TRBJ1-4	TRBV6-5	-	TGTGCCAGCAGTTACGCGGGGGAAAAACTGTTTTTT	CASSYAGEKLFF